Following are 18 T cell receptor beta chains from one sample sequenced in a study of a mutant IDH1 vaccine in newly diagnosed glioma. The time point was: baseline, week 1 (first vaccination visit). Documented treatment: pre-vaccination baseline after standard-of-care therapy. The data were produced by immunoSEQ multiplex PCR, yet TCRdb's version contains in-frame clones alone and is incomplete. This sample yields about 16,000 clones, of which 95% are seen a single time; approximately 3.8% belongs to the top ten. This specimen was peripheral blood mononuclear cells (PBMCs), taken from a glioma patient treated with radiotherapy, temozolomide or both. The receptors derive from a woman younger than 35 with glioma. Some clones in this sample may be carry-over from other donors' samples.

V and J are TRBV4-1 and TRBJ1-1; weak D call: TRBD1 (5 bases). The CDR3 has 15 residues. The germline CDR1 and CDR2 sequences are MGHRA and YSYEKL. V lost 1 base to trimming and J lost 6 bases, with 15 bases between them. CDR3 region: CASSQGWGVRAEAFF. The CDR3 DNA follows: TGCGCCAGCAGCCAAGGATGGGGGGTTCGCGCTGAAGCTTTCTTT.

The chain links TRBV7-9 to TRBJ1-1; a possible D gene is TRBD1 (5 bases). CDR3 length: 16 amino acids. The germline CDR1 and CDR2 sequences are SEHNR and FQNEAQ (reference sequence). Trimming took 2 bases from V and 0 from J, leaving 13 bases between them. The CDR3 here is CASSLFGRVVNTEAFF. The CDR3 coding sequence is TGTGCCAGCAGCTTATTCGGCAGGGTAGTGAACACTGAAGCTTTCTTT. The full variable domain, its missing parts supplied by reference TRBV7-9 and TRBJ1-1, is DTGVSQNPRHKITKRGQNVTFRCDPISEHNRLYWYRQTLGQGPEFLTYFQNEAQLEKSRLLSDRFSAERPKGSFSTLEIQRTEQGDSAMYLCASSLFGRVVNTEAFFGQGTRLTVV.

The rearrangement uses TRBV27 and TRBJ2-1; 8 positions agree with TRBD1. The V and J ends lost 6 bases and 5 bases, in that order; junction bases with no gene match: 9. Germline lookup yields CDR1 MNHEY and CDR2 SMNVEV (reference sequence). The CDR3 consists of 15 residues. CDR3 protein: CASRLTGGSHNEQFF. The CDR3 DNA follows: TGTGCCAGCAGGCTTACAGGGGGGTCCCACAATGAGCAGTTCTTC.

The chain employs TRBV19 and TRBJ2-7; D ambiguous. Germline CDR1 and CDR2: LNHDA and SQIVND (reference sequence). The CDR3 covers 11 residues. V lost 3 bases and J 3 bases, leaving 3 bases between the germline ends. The chain's CDR3 is CASSIGYEQYF. The CDR3 nucleotides read TGTGCCAGTAGTATCGGCTACGAGCAGTACTTC.

This chain uses TRBV6-1 with TRBJ1-5; D uncertain. Trimming left V 7 bases short and J 7 bases short, with 17 bases between. The CDR3 contains 14 residues. The germline gives CDR1 MNHNS, CDR2 SASEGT. The CDR3 DNA reads TGTGCCAGCACCGAAGGCTGGGGAGAGCAGCCCCAGCATTTT. It specifies CASTEGWGEQPQHF.

The chain links TRBV5-4 to TRBJ2-3; D might be TRBD2 (6 bases). The CDR3 runs 14 residues. The germline CDR1 and CDR2 sequences are SGHNT and YYREEE (reference sequence). Trimming cost V 0 bases and J 5 bases, with 10 bases left between them. The CDR3 is CASSLVASEDTQYF. Written as DNA, the CDR3 is TGTGCCAGCAGCTTGGTCGCTAGCGAAGATACGCAGTATTTT.

The V and J genes are TRBV19 and TRBJ2-5; D unclear. CDR1 LNHDA and CDR2 SQIVND come from the germline V gene (reference sequence). The CDR3 runs to 14 residues. Trimming took off 1 base at V and 1 base at J, with 7 bases between the two ends. CDR3 DNA: TGTGCCAGTAGTATAGGTCAGAGCCAAGAGACCCAGTACTTC. It is translated as CASSIGQSQETQYF.

The chain links TRBV29-1 to TRBJ2-1; D not resolved. Per germline, CDR1 SQVTM and CDR2 ANQGSEA. This CDR3 spans 13 amino acids. V dropped 3 bases and J dropped 6 bases, with 12 bases sitting between them. The CDR3 nucleotides are TGCAGCGTTGACGTGCCGCCCAGCAATGAGCAGTTCTTC. This codes for CSVDVPPSNEQFF.

This chain links TRBV2 with TRBJ2-6; unclear D gene. Germline V gives CDR1 SNHLY, CDR2 FYNNEI. This CDR3 spans 13 amino acids. Trimming removed 8 bases at V and 0 bases at J, with 5 bases between. The CDR3: CASGLSGANVLTF. The CDR3 DNA is TGTGCCAGCGGCCTCTCTGGGGCCAACGTCCTGACTTTC.

The chain recombines TRBV10-3 with TRBJ1-2; D perhaps matches TRBD1 (5 bases). V lost 5 bases, J lost 8 bases, and 12 bases lay in between. The CDR3 length is 12 residues. Per germline, CDR1 ENHRY and CDR2 SYGVKD. The CDR3 DNA reads as TGTGCCATCAGTCCCCAGGGATACGGCTACACCTTC. This gives the protein CAISPQGYGYTF.

V is TRBV4-1 and J is TRBJ2-1; D not resolved. V gave up 1 base and J gave up 7 bases, with 17 bases separating them. The germline gives CDR1 MGHRA, CDR2 YSYEKL. This CDR3 is 16 amino acids long. CDR3 protein: CASSQVDPLMRNEQFF. The CDR3 DNA follows: TGCGCCAGCAGCCAAGTAGATCCTCTTATGCGGAATGAGCAGTTCTTC.

V is TRBV2 and J is TRBJ2-7, with 8 bases matching TRBD1. This CDR3 contains 16 residues. CDR1 and CDR2 from the germline V gene are SNHLY and FYNNEI. Unmatched junction bases numbered 5, after V lost 1 base and J lost 0 bases. CDR3 in amino acids: CASSEGWTGSSYEQYF. CDR3 DNA sequence: TGTGCCAGCAGTGAAGGGTGGACAGGGAGCTCCTACGAGCAGTACTTC.

The chain combines TRBV7-2 with TRBJ2-7; 9 bases line up with TRBD2. This CDR3 region has 17 residues. Looked up from germline, CDR1 is SGHTA and CDR2 is FQGNSA. Germline trimming cut 5 bases from V and 2 bases from J; bases unmatched to any gene: 13. Here the CDR3 reads CASSHSWLAGRPYEQYF. CDR3 DNA sequence: TGTGCCAGCAGCCATAGCTGGCTAGCGGGGCGACCCTACGAGCAGTACTTC.

The rearrangement uses TRBV7-9 and TRBJ2-1; possibly TRBD2 for D (6 bases). Trimming took off 5 bases at V and 2 bases at J, with 16 bases between the two ends. The germline gives CDR1 SEHNR, CDR2 FQNEAQ (reference sequence). CDR3 length: 16 residues. The CDR3 nucleotides read TGTGCCAGCAGCGGAGAGCGACTAGATCCCTACAATGAGCAGTTCTTC. Its translation: CASSGERLDPYNEQFF.

This sequence joins TRBV5-1 and TRBJ2-3; TRBD2 matches 9 bases. The CDR3 has 15 amino acids. Germline V lookup: CDR1 SGHRS, CDR2 YFSETQ. V dropped 3 bases and J dropped 5; count of bases not matched to a gene: 7. The CDR3 coding sequence is TGCGCCAGCAGCTCCCTAGCGGGATCGGGAGATACGCAGTATTTT. It yields the protein CASSSLAGSGDTQYF.

This sequence joins TRBV28 and TRBJ2-1; 7 nucleotides line up with TRBD1. V lost 3 bases and J lost 8; bases outside the gene matches: 16. CDR3 length equals 17 residues. Germline V gives CDR1 MDHEN, CDR2 SYDVKM. CDR3 sequence (DNA): TGTGCCAGCAGTTTCCGGGACAGCCAGGTCCGGGGCGATGAGCAGTTCTTC. Protein product: CASSFRDSQVRGDEQFF.

The chain joins TRBV7-9 to TRBJ1-1; no clear D gene. The CDR3 is made up of 14 amino acids. Trimming cost V 4 bases and J 1 base, with 10 bases left between them. Germline V gene data show CDR1 as SEHNR and CDR2 as FQNEAQ (reference sequence). CDR3 loop: CASSSRTENTEAFF. CDR3 DNA: TGTGCCAGCAGCTCGAGGACGGAGAACACTGAAGCTTTCTTT. The full variable domain, its missing parts supplied by reference TRBV7-9 and TRBJ1-1, is DTGVSQNPRHKITKRGQNVTFRCDPISEHNRLYWYRQTLGQGPEFLTYFQNEAQLEKSRLLSDRFSAERPKGSFSTLEIQRTEQGDSAMYLCASSSRTENTEAFFGQGTRLTVV.

V and J are TRBV19 and TRBJ1-2; D gene unclear. V was shortened by 3 bases and J by 8 bases, with 16 bases between the two germline ends. The CDR3 runs 14 residues. Germline V gene sequence: CDR1 LNHDA, CDR2 SQIVND (reference sequence). CDR3 nucleotides: TGTGCCAGTAGTATTTCACCGCCTTTAGGCGGCTACACCTTC. Translating it yields CASSISPPLGGYTF.